The 20 T cell receptor beta chains below were found in one sample sequenced in a study of blood T cell repertoires in COVID-19. Some clones are missing from TCRdb's copy, which holds only in-frame ones; the method was immunoSEQ multiplex PCR. The data hold roughly 340,000 clones, with 87% observed a single time. Sequencing input: peripheral blood. The receptors were gathered from a woman between 45 and 65 years old with COVID-19, enrolled during active disease.

The chain has TRBV9 and TRBJ2-3; TRBD2 might be the D (5 bases). There are 15 residues in the CDR3. Trimming shortened V by 7 bases and J by 2 bases, and 17 bases separated the two germline ends. Germline V lookup: CDR1 SGDLS, CDR2 YYNGEE. CDR3 nucleotide sequence: TGTGCCAGCGGGCCGGGGTCGCTCCTCACAGATACGCAGTATTTT. Protein: CASGPGSLLTDTQYF.

This clone was seen just once. The V and J genes are TRBV19 and TRBJ2-1, with 13 bases that match TRBD2. CDR1 is LNHDA, CDR2 SQIVND, per germline (reference sequence). This CDR3 contains 19 residues. V gave up 4 bases and J gave up 6 bases; unmatched junction bases: 15. As DNA, the CDR3 is TGTGCCAGTAGTACTTTACTAGCGGGAGGGCCGTTATCGGTCAATGAGCAGTTCTTC. This sequence encodes CASSTLLAGGPLSVNEQFF.

DNA for the CDR3: TGCGCCAGCAGCTTGGTAGTCTCGGACACTGAAGCTTTCTTT. It encodes CASSLVVSDTEAFF. The V and J genes are TRBV5-1 and TRBJ1-1; no clear D. With 0 bases removed from V and 3 bases from J, the gap between germline ends came to 9 bases. The germline V gene has CDR1 SGHRS and CDR2 YFSETQ. This CDR3 comprises 14 residues.

The chain carries TRBV5-6 and TRBJ2-3; D is perhaps TRBD1 (6 bases). The V gene lost 0 bases and the J gene lost 4 bases, with 12 bases spanning the gap. This CDR3 is 15 amino acids long. From germline, CDR1 is SGHDT and CDR2 YYEEEE. This chain's CDR3 is CASSLVGQYPDTQYF. The CDR3 DNA reads as TGTGCCAGCAGCTTGGTCGGACAGTATCCAGATACGCAGTATTTT.

The chain uses TRBV12-3 or TRBV12-4 and TRBJ1-3; no clear D. V lost 5 bases and J lost 4, with 9 bases in between. This CDR3 is 13 amino acids long. CDR3 sequence: CASSTSGGNTIYF. The CDR3 bases are TGTGCCAGCAGTACGAGCGGAGGAAACACCATATATTTT.

This clone was observed a single time. The DNA of the CDR3 is TGTGCCAGCAGCCCTCCGTTGGCAGTCCCCTTCGGCTACACCTTC. Its translation is CASSPPLAVPFGYTF. The genes are TRBV5-6 and TRBJ1-2; D gene uncertain. V was trimmed by 4 bases and J by 8 bases, leaving 21 bases between them. The CDR3 sequence is 15 residues long. Germline values: CDR1 SGHDT, CDR2 YYEEEE.

This sequence joins TRBV6-5 and TRBJ1-4, with TRBD1 identical over 8 bases. Trimming cost V 2 bases and J 4 bases; bases outside gene matches: 3. Germline CDR1 and CDR2: MNHEY and SVGAGI. There are 15 residues in the CDR3. The CDR3 protein is CASSYRGQGNEKLFF. The DNA for the CDR3 is TGTGCCAGCAGTTACCGTGGACAGGGTAATGAAAAACTGTTTTTT.

This rearrangement joins TRBV6-5 to TRBJ2-1; possibly TRBD1 for D (6 bases). The V end lost 2 bases, the J end lost 8 bases, and 16 bases lay between the germline ends. Germline CDR1 reads MNHEY; CDR2 reads SVGAGI. This CDR3 has 15 amino acids. The CDR3 protein is CASSYRLQGIDEQFF. The CDR3 coding sequence is TGTGCCAGCAGTTACAGACTACAGGGTATCGATGAGCAGTTCTTC.

The rearrangement joins TRBV27 to TRBJ2-1, with 9 positions matching TRBD2. The CDR3 covers 15 residues. V lost 3 bases and J lost 6; bases outside the gene matches: 6. Germline assignment: CDR1 MNHEY and CDR2 SMNVEV (reference sequence). The CDR3 protein is CASSFSGSPVNEQFF. CDR3 bases: TGTGCCAGCAGTTTTAGCGGGAGTCCGGTCAATGAGCAGTTCTTC.

About this clone itself: Different DNA sequences within this sample yield the same CDR3. This chain connects TRBV19 to TRBJ2-1; 12 nucleotides align to TRBD2. Trimming took 6 bases from V and 4 from J; bases not matched to a gene: 4. Germline-derived CDR1 and CDR2 are LNHDA and SQIVND (reference sequence). The CDR3 is 15 residues long. The CDR3 DNA sequence: TGTGCCAGTAGCGGGCTAGCGGGAGGGTACAATGAGCAGTTCTTC. As protein: CASSGLAGGYNEQFF.

V gene TRBV15 combines with J gene TRBJ2-4; 8 bases agree with TRBD2. There are 14 residues in the CDR3. Looked up from germline, CDR1 is LNHNV and CDR2 is YYDKDF (reference sequence). The ends lost 5 bases at V and 5 bases at J; junction bases unmatched: 5. CDR3 nucleotides: TGTGCCACCAGCTCGCCGGGACTAGAAAACATTCAGTACTTC. This encodes CATSSPGLENIQYF.

The chain has TRBV29-1 and TRBJ2-2; 9 bases map to TRBD2. Germline V gene data show CDR1 as SQVTM and CDR2 as ANQGSEA. The CDR3 extends over 13 amino acids. J was trimmed by 5 bases and V by 5 bases; bases with no gene match: 3. The CDR3 DNA reads TGCAGCGTTCGACTAGCGGAAACCGGGGAGCTGTTTTTT. Translated: CSVRLAETGELFF.

The rearrangement joins TRBV25-1 to TRBJ1-1; the D gene is possibly TRBD1 (5 bases). The CDR3 has 13 amino acids. The germline CDR1 and CDR2 sequences are MGHDK and SYGVNS. The V end lost 6 bases, the J end lost 10 bases, and 18 bases lay between the germline ends. The CDR3 coding sequence is TGTGCCAGCAGCCGGGGGGGTGCGAGGGGAGCTTTCTTT. This encodes CASSRGGARGAFF.

This clone has more than one count but fewer than ten. This rearrangement joins TRBV2 to TRBJ1-5; 9 bases map to TRBD1. The CDR3 length is 15 residues. V shed 6 bases and J 6 bases; nucleotides not matched to a gene: 9. Germline lookup yields CDR1 SNHLY and CDR2 FYNNEI. The CDR3 is CASSTDRGFAQPQHF. The CDR3 DNA follows: TGTGCCAGCAGCACGGACAGGGGATTCGCTCAGCCCCAGCATTTT.

This clone was seen a single time. The rearrangement links TRBV18 to TRBJ1-1; possibly TRBD1 for D (5 bases). CDR1 is KGHSH and CDR2 is LQKENI in the germline V gene. The length of the CDR3 is 13 residues. Trimming stripped 4 bases from V and 1 base from J, with 7 bases between. CDR3 nucleotides: TGTGCCAGCTCACAGGGGAAGAACACTGAAGCTTTCTTT. Translation gives CASSQGKNTEAFF.

This clone has a count of ten or more. CDR3 amino acids: CASSLGPAGSSYEQYF. DNA of the CDR3: TGTGCCAGCAGCTTAGGGCCCGCCGGGAGCTCCTACGAGCAGTACTTC. V usage is TRBV7-2 and J usage is TRBJ2-7, with D maybe TRBD2 (6 bases). Germline V CDR1 and CDR2: SGHTA, FQGNSA. This CDR3 comprises 16 residues. The germline V and J ends were trimmed by 1 base and 0 bases, with 13 bases remaining between them.

The rearrangement uses TRBV6-5 and TRBJ1-3; D possibly corresponds to TRBD1 (5 bases). The V gene lost 0 bases and the J gene lost 2 bases, with 11 bases spanning the gap. CDR1 is MNHEY, CDR2 SVGAGI, per germline. The CDR3 is 16 residues long. The CDR3: CASSYSAGRPGNTIYF. The CDR3 DNA reads as TGTGCCAGCAGTTACTCGGCAGGGCGCCCTGGAAACACCATATATTTT.

The table lists this clone with a few counts. The genes are TRBV27 and TRBJ2-1, with 7 bases fitting TRBD1. Losses at the gene ends were 5 bases for V and 6 bases for J; bases not matched to a gene: 7. Germline CDR1 reads MNHEY; CDR2 reads SMNVEV (reference sequence). The length of the CDR3 is 14 residues. CDR3 loop: CASSAGTVGNEQFF. DNA of the CDR3: TGTGCCAGCAGTGCCGGGACAGTCGGCAATGAGCAGTTCTTC.

The V gene is TRBV19, the J gene TRBJ1-1; 8 bases line up with TRBD1. Germline V gene lookup returns CDR1 LNHDA and CDR2 SQIVND (reference sequence). Unmatched junction bases numbered 4, after V lost 6 bases and J lost 7 bases. The CDR3 has 12 residues. CDR3 loop: CASSSGQVEAFF. The CDR3 DNA sequence: TGTGCCAGTAGCTCGGGACAGGTTGAAGCTTTCTTT.

This clone appeared a single time. V and J are TRBV28 and TRBJ2-5; no firm D call. CDR3 length: 14 amino acids. Trimming pared 6 bases from V and 5 bases from J, leaving 16 bases between. CDR1 and CDR2 (germline): MDHEN, SYDVKM. The CDR3 loop reads CASSVRPRWETQYF. Here the CDR3 DNA reads TGTGCCAGCAGCGTAAGGCCTAGATGGGAGACCCAGTACTTC.